The T cell receptor beta chain under discussion was sequenced for a study of shared clonotypes between healthy human individuals. TCRdb's copy holds only in-frame clones and misses some; the assay was immunoSEQ multiplex PCR. The sample has about 2,200,000 clones, 85% to 95% seen once. Naive CD8 isolation took CD45RO-negative cells positively selected for CCR7 and excluded terminally differentiated effector memory CD45RA+ cells. This CDR3 spans 16 amino acids. Trimming at V came to 3 bases and at J to 6 bases, leaving 12 bases not matched to a gene. Germline CDR1 is SGHVS and CDR2 is FQNEAQ. The chain couples TRBV7-8 to TRBJ2-7, with 9 bases matching TRBD1. Source material: naive CD8+ T cells from PBMCs. This TCR was recovered from a man aged 18 to 35 in good health. Some clones in this sample may be carry-over from other donors' samples. CDR3 nucleotides: TGTGCCAGCAGCTTCCTCTTACAGGGGGCAGGGGGCGAGCAGTACTTC. Residues: CASSFLLQGAGGEQYF. Full variable domain (outside the CDR3, taken from reference TRBV7-8 and TRBJ2-7): GAGVSQSPRYKVAKRGQDVALRCDPISGHVSLFWYQQALGQGPEFLTYFQNEAQLDKSGLPSDRFFAERPEGSVSTLKIQRTQQEDSAVYLCASSFLLQGAGGEQYFGPGTRLTVT.